Presented here are 11 T cell receptor beta chains from one specimen sequenced in a study of beta chain features in type 1 diabetes (dated by TCRdb to 2017 to 2018). What the research found in general, with its limitations: In all four CD4+ subsets, TCRB CDR3 length was moderately but significantly shorter in type 1 diabetes patients.

Library preparation employed the immunoSEQ multiplex PCR assay. The entire isolated RNA was reverse transcribed using the High Capacity cDNA Reverse Transcription Kit, and thus expressed TCRB transcripts were sequenced. TCRdb holds this immuneACCESS table with in-frame rearrangements only. Some clones are missing; in checked studies, unresolved V genes explain under half, and the rest has no known cause. Across this sample there are about 700,000 clones, with 13% seen only once. About 0.02% of the sample rests with the top ten. What these receptors recognize is not known. The sequencing sample was made of naive CD4+ T cells from blood. The sample's cell subset or site label is to be understood as: true naive CD4+ T cells. All receptors come from a man younger than 30 with type 1 diabetes.

The table lists this clone with a few counts. The genes are TRBV4-2 and TRBJ2-1; the match to TRBD2 covers 8 bases. In germline, CDR1 is LGHNA, CDR2 YNFKEQ. V lost 0 bases and J lost 5; bases outside the gene matches: 12. CDR3 size: 18 residues. This chain's CDR3 is CASSQDVAGGVKNNEQFF. DNA of the CDR3: TGTGCCAGCAGCCAAGATGTCGCCGGGGGGGTTAAAAACAATGAGCAGTTCTTC.

The chain is built from TRBV7-3 and TRBJ2-3, with TRBD1 as a possible D gene (5 bases). Trimming removed 2 bases at V and 1 base at J, with 13 bases between. The CDR3 covers 16 residues. CDR1 and CDR2 (germline): SGHTA, FQGTGA. The CDR3 DNA reads TGTGCCAGCAGCTTATCGTTTGGCAGGGGCACAGATACGCAGTATTTT. This codes for CASSLSFGRGTDTQYF. Drawing the rest from reference TRBV7-3 and TRBJ2-3, the complete variable domain is GAGVSQTPSNKVTEKGKYVELRCDPISGHTALYWYRQSLGQGPEFLIYFQGTGAADDSGLPNDRFFAVRPEGSVSTLKIQRTERGDSAVYLCASSLSFGRGTDTQYFGPGTRLTVL.

The V call is TRBV30, the J call TRBJ1-5, with unresolved D. Germline CDR1 reads GTSNPN; CDR2 reads SVGIG (reference sequence). V was trimmed by 1 base and J by 1 base, leaving 8 bases between them. The CDR3 is made up of 14 amino acids. The CDR3 loop reads CAWSGQASNQPQHF. CDR3 DNA sequence: TGTGCCTGGAGTGGGCAGGCAAGCAATCAGCCCCAGCATTTT.

This chain connects TRBV30 to TRBJ1-2; D is uncertain. V was shortened by 4 bases and J by 4 bases, with 13 bases between the two germline ends. CDR1 and CDR2 from the germline V gene are GTSNPN and SVGIG (reference sequence). This CDR3 is 13 amino acids long. The CDR3 is CAWIAGFGYGYTF. CDR3 sequence (DNA): TGTGCCTGGATAGCGGGTTTTGGCTATGGCTACACCTTC. The entire variable domain, with the rest obtained from reference TRBV30 and TRBJ1-2, is as follows: SQTIHQWPATLVQPVGSPLSLECTVEGTSNPNLYWYRQAAGRGLQLLFYSVGIGQISSEVPQNLSASRPQDRQFILSSKKLLLSDSGFYLCAWIAGFGYGYTFGSGTRLTVV.

The chain couples TRBV14 to TRBJ2-3; TRBD2 agrees at 10 bases. The CDR3 consists of 17 residues. V gave up 4 bases and J gave up 3 bases; unmatched junction bases: 10. CDR1 SGHDN and CDR2 FVKESK come from the germline V gene. The chain's CDR3 is CASSPLAALAGTDTQYF. CDR3 sequence (DNA): TGTGCCAGCAGCCCCCTCGCCGCACTAGCGGGGACAGATACGCAGTATTTT. The full variable domain, its missing parts supplied by reference TRBV14 and TRBJ2-3, is EAGVTQFPSHSVIEKGQTVTLRCDPISGHDNLYWYRRVMGKEIKFLLHFVKESKQDESGMPNNRFLAERTGGTYSTLKVQPAELEDSGVYFCASSPLAALAGTDTQYFGPGTRLTVL.

The chain joins TRBV6-6 to TRBJ2-7; TRBD1 or TRBD2 may be the D gene (5 bases each). V dropped 6 bases and J dropped 1 base, with 13 bases sitting between them. Germline CDR1 MNHNY, CDR2 SVGAGI (reference sequence). This CDR3 comprises 14 residues. CDR3 DNA: TGTGCCAGCAGGCCGCCGGGACCTTCCTACGAGCAGTACTTC. It specifies CASRPPGPSYEQYF.

DNA of the CDR3: TGCGCCAGCAGCCAGCCCCGAGCGGGGAACACTGAAGCTTTCTTT. Its protein is CASSQPRAGNTEAFF. The V gene is TRBV4-1, the J gene TRBJ1-1; D ambiguous. CDR1 and CDR2 from the germline V gene are MGHRA and YSYEKL. V was cut by 3 bases and J by 1 base, with 12 bases left in between. The CDR3 has 15 amino acids.

The rearrangement links TRBV11-2 to TRBJ2-1, with D uncertain. The CDR3 is 13 amino acids. Trimming pared 1 base from V and 5 bases from J, leaving 6 bases between. The germline V gene has CDR1 SGHAT and CDR2 FQNNGV. The CDR3 loop is CASSLGNNNEQFF. As DNA, the CDR3 is TGTGCCAGCAGCTTAGGGAACAACAATGAGCAGTTCTTC.

This clone was picked up a small number of times. The identical CDR3 is also encoded by other nucleotide sequences in the sample. The gene calls are TRBV7-9 and TRBJ1-2; TRBD1 is a possible D gene (6 bases). With 5 bases removed from V and 4 bases from J, the gap between germline ends came to 8 bases. Per germline, CDR1 SEHNR and CDR2 FQNEAQ (reference sequence). This CDR3 contains 12 residues. This chain's CDR3 is CASSPTGYGYTF. CDR3 bases: TGTGCCAGCAGCCCGACAGGCTATGGCTACACCTTC.

V is TRBV18 and J is TRBJ1-1; D may be TRBD1 (5 bases). CDR1 and CDR2 (germline): KGHSH, LQKENI. Trimming cost V 3 bases and J 1 base, with 9 bases left between them. The CDR3 is 14 residues long. The CDR3 loop reads CASSPYQGNTEAFF. CDR3 sequence (DNA): TGTGCCAGCTCACCGTATCAGGGGAACACTGAAGCTTTCTTT.

The gene calls are TRBV5-4 and TRBJ1-2; TRBD1 agrees at 8 bases. The CDR3 length is 15 residues. Germline CDR1 is SGHNT and CDR2 is YYREEE (reference sequence). Trimming cost V 0 bases and J 4 bases; bases outside gene matches: 5. The CDR3 DNA follows: TGTGCCAGCAGCTTGGACTCCGGGACAGGCTATGGCTACACCTTC. It is translated as CASSLDSGTGYGYTF.